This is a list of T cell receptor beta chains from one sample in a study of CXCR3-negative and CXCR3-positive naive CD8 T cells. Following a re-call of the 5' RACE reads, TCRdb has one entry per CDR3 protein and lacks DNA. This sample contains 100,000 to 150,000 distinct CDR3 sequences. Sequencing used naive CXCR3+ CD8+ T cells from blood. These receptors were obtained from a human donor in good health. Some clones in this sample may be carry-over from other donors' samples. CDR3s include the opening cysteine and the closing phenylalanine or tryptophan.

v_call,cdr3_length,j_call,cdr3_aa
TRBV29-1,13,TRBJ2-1,CSFGTSDYNEQFF
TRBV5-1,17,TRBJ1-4,CASSLGPYHSTNEKLFF
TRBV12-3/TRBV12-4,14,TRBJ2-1,CASSPLVGDNEQFF
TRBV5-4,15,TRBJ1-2,CASSLVLGLNYGYTF
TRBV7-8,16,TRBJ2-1,CASSLRYGSRRDEQFF
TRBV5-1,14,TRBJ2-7,CASSLAQGPYEQYF
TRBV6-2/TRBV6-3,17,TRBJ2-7,CASSYRDRSSLSTEQYF
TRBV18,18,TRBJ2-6,CASSPTRWPTGWANVLTF
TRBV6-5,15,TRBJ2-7,CASTVVGDFSYEQYF
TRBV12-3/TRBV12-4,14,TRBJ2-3,CASSRTSVTDTQYF
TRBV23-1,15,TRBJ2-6,CASHRGLLYANVLTF
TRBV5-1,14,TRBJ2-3,CASTGRAGIDTQYF
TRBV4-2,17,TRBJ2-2,CASSQVERGENTGELFF
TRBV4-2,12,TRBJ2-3,CASSSYPDTQYF
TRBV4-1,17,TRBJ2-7,CASSQAVAVNPSYERYF
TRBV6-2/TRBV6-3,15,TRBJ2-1,CASSTPGLGYNEQFF
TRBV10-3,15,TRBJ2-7,CAISGGRDMSYEQYF
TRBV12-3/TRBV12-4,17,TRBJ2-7,CASSSGTATKFPYEQYF
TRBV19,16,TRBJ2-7,CASTSQAGESSYEQYF
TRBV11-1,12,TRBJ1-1,CASSEDREGAFF
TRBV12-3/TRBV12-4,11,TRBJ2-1,CASTAANEQFF
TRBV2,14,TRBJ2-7,CASSDEIGTYEQYF
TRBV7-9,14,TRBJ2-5,CASSFRTGEETQYF
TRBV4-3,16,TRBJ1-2,CASSQVRQESNYGYTF
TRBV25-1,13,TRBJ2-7,CASSEFGFYEQYF
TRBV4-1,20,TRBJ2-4,CASSPRSLAGPLDAKNIQYF
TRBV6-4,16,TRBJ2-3,CASSESSRGHTDTQYF